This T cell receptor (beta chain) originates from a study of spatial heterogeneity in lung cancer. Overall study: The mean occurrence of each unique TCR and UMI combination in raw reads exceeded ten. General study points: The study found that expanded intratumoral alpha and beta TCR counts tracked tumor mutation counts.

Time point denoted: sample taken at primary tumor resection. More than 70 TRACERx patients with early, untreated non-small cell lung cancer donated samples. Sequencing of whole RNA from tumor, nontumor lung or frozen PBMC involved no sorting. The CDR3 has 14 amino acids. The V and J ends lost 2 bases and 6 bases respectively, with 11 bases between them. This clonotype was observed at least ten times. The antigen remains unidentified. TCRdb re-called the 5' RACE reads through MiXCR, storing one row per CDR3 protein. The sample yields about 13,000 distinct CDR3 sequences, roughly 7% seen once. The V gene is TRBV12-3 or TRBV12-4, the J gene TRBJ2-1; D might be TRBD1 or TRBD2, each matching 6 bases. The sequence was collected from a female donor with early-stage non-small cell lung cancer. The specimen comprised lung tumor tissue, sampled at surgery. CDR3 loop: CASSLMGGRNEQFF. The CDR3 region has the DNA TGTGCCAGCAGTTTAATGGGGGGCCGCAATGAGCAGTTCTTC.